The present TCR beta chain was sequenced within a study of T cells in Graves' hyperthyroidism and ophthalmopathy. There are many counts of this clonotype. Its antigen is unknown. The CDR3 is 17 residues long. Unmatched junction bases numbered 10, after V lost 0 bases and J lost 7 bases. The V gene's germline CDR1 is SGHTA and CDR2 FQGNSA. RNA transcripts served as the template for amplifying TCR beta CDR3 regions. The HTBI primer set drove a first-round RT-PCR of the TCR CDR3. TCRdb independently ran MiXCR on the multiplex PCR reads; one entry per CDR3 protein. Of fewer than 350,000 distinct CDR3 sequences listed, around 18% are singletons. Study conclusions and caveats: Blood shared most expanded thyroid clonotypes above 0.001.

In the ophthalmopathy cohort, Clinical Activity Score was at least 3, NOSPECS grade at least 4, and duration under 3 months. Researchers barred patients who had uncontrolled infection, other autoimmune disease, pregnancy or lactation. The chain couples TRBV7-2 to TRBJ1-2; TRBD1 agrees at 11 bases. This sequence was found in a woman aged 40 to 55 with Graves' ophthalmopathy. The sequenced sample consisted of blood. CDR3 sequence reads: CASSLANPGQGGGGYTF. The CDR3 DNA follows: TGTGCCAGCAGCTTAGCAAATCCGGGACAGGGGGGAGGTGGCTACACCTTC.